The sequence of this T cell receptor (beta chain) was determined in a study of T cell responses to AZD1222 COVID-19 vaccine. Findings and limits, study-wide: Compared with day 0, the breadth and depth of the Spike-specific TCR repertoire rose significantly after two doses of AZD1222. A mostly white British donor set with more females was recruited, and clonal diversity was possibly underestimated.

The CDR3 covers 12 residues. V dropped 4 bases and J dropped 5; count of bases not matched to a gene: 0. Germline V gene lookup returns CDR1 SQVTM and CDR2 ANQGSEA. Method: immunoSEQ multiplex PCR; TCRdb's copy keeps in-frame clones and lacks some. This sample has about 130,000 clones, with 92% found just once. Regarding this clone: Its antigen is as yet unknown. The sample carries other DNA sequences with the same CDR3.

The starting material was peripheral blood, obtained on day 0 of AZD1222 vaccination. J is TRBJ1-5 and V is TRBV29-1; 9 nucleotides agree with TRBD1. This receptor was taken from an adult in good health. In nucleotides, the CDR3 is TGCAGCGTTGGGACAGGGGATCAGCCCCAGCATTTT. Protein product: CSVGTGDQPQHF.